Below, 23 T cell receptor beta chains from the same sample are listed, as sequenced in a study of T cells after yellow fever vaccination. One entry per CDR3 protein, called by TCRdb with MiXCR from the 5' RACE reads. There are a few hundred thousand distinct CDR3 sequences in the sample; roughly 3.3% occur only once, and approximately 3% lies in the top ten. The sequencing used CD4+ T cells sorted from PBMCs, collected 10 days after the yellow fever booster vaccination. These receptors all stem from a man between 18 and 35 years old who received the YFV17D yellow fever vaccine.

The table lists this clonotype with many counts. The rearrangement links TRBV7-2 to TRBJ2-3, with D possibly matching TRBD1 (6 bases). This CDR3 has 15 residues. V was cut by 3 bases and J by 9 bases, with 19 bases left in between. Germline V gene data show CDR1 as SGHTA and CDR2 as FQGNSA. For the CDR3, the DNA is TGTGCCAGCAGCTTGATAGTGGGATGGCAGGGGACGCAGTATTTT. Translation: CASSLIVGWQGTQYF.

V is TRBV20-1 and J is TRBJ2-5, with D unresolved. The CDR3 has 13 residues. The ends were cut back, 4 bases at V and 4 bases at J, with 13 bases in the middle. Germline CDR1 DFQATT, CDR2 SNEGSKA (reference sequence). The CDR3 spells CSATPPSPETQYF. The CDR3 bases are TGCAGTGCTACCCCCCCCAGTCCAGAGACCCAGTACTTC.

This chain links TRBV19 with TRBJ2-3; 9 nucleotides match TRBD2. The CDR3 extends over 12 amino acids. CDR1 is LNHDA and CDR2 is SQIVND in the germline V gene (reference sequence). Trimming took 6 bases from V and 6 from J; bases not matched to a gene: 1. CDR3 in amino acids: CASRLAGDTQYF. CDR3 coding DNA: TGTGCCAGTAGGCTAGCGGGGGATACGCAGTATTTT.

This clonotype was seen many times. The rearrangement joins TRBV7-6 to TRBJ2-5; 11 nucleotides line up with TRBD2. With V trimmed by 4 bases and J by 7 bases, 5 bases remained unmatched. Germline lookup yields CDR1 SGHVS and CDR2 FNYEAQ. The CDR3 covers 14 residues. The CDR3 region has the DNA TGTGCCAGCAGCTCCACTAGCGGGGGCCTGACCCAGTACTTC. Amino acids: CASSSTSGGLTQYF.

The chain links TRBV5-1 to TRBJ1-1, with 9 bases matching TRBD1. The CDR3 length is 15 residues. After removal of 1 base from V and 4 bases from J, the junction contained 5 bases not matched to a gene. Germline loops: CDR1 SGHRS, CDR2 YFSETQ. CDR3 DNA sequence: TGCGCCAGCAGCTTGTCTGGGACAGGGATCACTGAAGCTTTCTTT. Protein product: CASSLSGTGITEAFF.

This clonotype was seen ten or more times. The chain links TRBV5-1 to TRBJ1-4, with unresolved D. The germline CDR1 and CDR2 sequences are SGHRS and YFSETQ. The CDR3 sequence is 13 residues long. Between the trimmed V and J ends, which lost 2 bases and 6 bases, there was a span of 8 bases. The CDR3 loop reads CASSFDGYEKLFF. Written as DNA, the CDR3 is TGCGCCAGCAGCTTTGACGGCTATGAAAAACTGTTTTTT.

V gene TRBV6-1 combines with J gene TRBJ1-5; no firm D call. The length of the CDR3 is 13 residues. V was clipped by 1 base and J by 4 bases, with 5 bases between them. Per the germline V gene, CDR1 is MNHNS and CDR2 is SASEGT. The CDR3 DNA reads as TGTGCCAGCAGTGAAGGACGGAATCAGCCCCAGCATTTT. This encodes CASSEGRNQPQHF.

Many counts were recorded for this clonotype. In DNA form, the CDR3 reads TGTGGGAAGGTCGGGAGCGAGGAGTTCCAAGAGACCCAGTACTTC. It specifies CGKVGSEEFQETQYF. The V and J genes are TRBV7-3 and TRBJ2-5, with D possibly being TRBD2 (6 bases). From germline, CDR1 is SGHTA and CDR2 FQGTGA. This CDR3 is 15 amino acids long.

This clonotype has a handful of counts. The genes are TRBV20-1 and TRBJ2-2; D may correspond to TRBD1 or TRBD2 (5 bases each). The V gene lost 6 bases and the J gene lost 1 base, with 12 bases spanning the gap. The CDR3 has 14 amino acids. Looked up from germline, CDR1 is DFQATT and CDR2 is SNEGSKA (reference sequence). The CDR3 region is CSASGTGNTGELFF. The CDR3 coding sequence is TGCAGTGCGTCCGGGACGGGGAACACCGGGGAGCTGTTTTTT.

This clonotype occurred many times. V is TRBV5-1 and J is TRBJ2-3; tentative D call: TRBD1 (6 bases). The germline gives CDR1 SGHRS, CDR2 YFSETQ. Deletions cut 8 bases from V and 3 bases from J, with 25 bases between. This CDR3 contains 17 residues. In nucleotides, the CDR3 is TGCGCCAGTCGAAAGAATTTAGGGGGAACCGGGACAGATACGCAGTATTTT. Its protein product is CASRKNLGGTGTDTQYF. Together with reference TRBV5-1 and TRBJ2-3, the CDR3 gives the full variable domain: KAGVTQTPRYLIKTRGQQVTLSCSPISGHRSVSWYQQTPGQGLQFLFEYFSETQRNKGNFPGRFSGRQFSNSRSEMNVSTLELGDSALYLCASRKNLGGTGTDTQYFGPGTRLTVL.

The rearrangement links TRBV2 to TRBJ2-7; D tentatively fits TRBD1 or TRBD2 (5 bases each). Germline lookup yields CDR1 SNHLY and CDR2 FYNNEI. The V end was cut by 4 bases, the J end by 6 bases, with 13 bases between. CDR3 length equals 13 residues. CDR3 amino acids: CASSGSRGREQYV. CDR3 nucleotide sequence: TGTGCCAGCAGTGGCAGCCGGGGCCGCGAGCAGTACGTC.

There are many counts of this clonotype. The chain combines TRBV7-2 with TRBJ1-1; possible D gene TRBD1, 5 bases. V shed 1 base and J shed 3 bases, with 9 bases lying between them. Germline-derived CDR1 and CDR2 are SGHTA and FQGNSA. There are 14 residues in the CDR3. In DNA, the CDR3 is TGTGCCAGCAGCTTAGACTGGGGGGACACTGAAGCTTTCTTT. Residues: CASSLDWGDTEAFF. The variable domain in full, with the rest retrieved from reference TRBV7-2 and TRBJ1-1, is GAGVSQSPSNKVTEKGKDVELRCDPISGHTALYWYRQSLGQGLEFLIYFQGNSAPDKSGLPSDRFSAERTGGSVSTLTIQRTQQEDSAVYLCASSLDWGDTEAFFGQGTRLTVV.

This clonotype has at least ten counts. The chain carries TRBV6-5 and TRBJ2-1, with 7 bases aligning to TRBD2. This CDR3 has 16 residues. CDR1 MNHEY and CDR2 SVGAGI come from the germline V gene. The V segment lost 0 bases and the J segment 5 bases; nucleotides outside the gene matches: 7. The CDR3 bases are TGTGCCAGCAGTTACTCTATCCGGGACTACCACAATGAGCAGTTCTTC. Amino acids: CASSYSIRDYHNEQFF.

This clonotype was recorded many times. V and J are TRBV5-1 and TRBJ2-4, with 11 bases identical to TRBD2. Germline V gene lookup returns CDR1 SGHRS and CDR2 YFSETQ. The CDR3 covers 16 residues. The V and J ends lost 0 bases and 6 bases, in that order; junction bases with no gene match: 5. In DNA form, the CDR3 reads TGCGCCAGCAGCTTGGATGAAGGGACTAGCGGAAACATTCAGTACTTC. Amino acid sequence: CASSLDEGTSGNIQYF.

This chain uses TRBV6-1 with TRBJ1-6; D unclear. Trimming pared 7 bases from V and 9 bases from J, leaving 19 bases between. The germline V gene has CDR1 MNHNS and CDR2 SASEGT. The CDR3 totals 15 residues. The CDR3 region is CASTLGLLWSSPLHF. The CDR3 region has the DNA TGTGCCAGCACATTGGGATTATTGTGGAGTTCACCCCTCCACTTT.

The rearrangement joins TRBV24-1 to TRBJ1-2; D is ambiguous. This CDR3 has 13 amino acids. V was cut by 0 bases and J by 8 bases, with 9 bases left in between. Germline V gene data show CDR1 as KGHDR and CDR2 as SFDVKD. The CDR3 sequence is CATSDLHGVGYTF. The CDR3 coding sequence is TGTGCCACCAGTGATTTGCATGGGGTCGGCTACACCTTC.

This clonotype came up many times. The V call is TRBV20-1, the J call TRBJ2-7, with 11 bases aligning to TRBD2. Germline CDR1 reads DFQATT; CDR2 reads SNEGSKA (reference sequence). The CDR3 is 14 residues long. With V trimmed by 6 bases and J by 2 bases, 6 bases remained unmatched. DNA for the CDR3: TGCAGTGCGCCGAGACTAGCGGGGACCTACGAGCAGTACTTC. Translated, it gives CSAPRLAGTYEQYF.

In this sample, this clonotype turned up many times. The chain uses TRBV5-6 and TRBJ2-5, with D possibly TRBD2 on 6 matching bases. V was shortened by 4 bases and J by 4 bases, with 11 bases between the two germline ends. Germline assignment: CDR1 SGHDT and CDR2 YYEEEE. This CDR3 is 13 amino acids long. In DNA form, the CDR3 reads TGTGCCAGCAGCATGACTAGTATAGAGACCCAGTACTTC. This sequence encodes CASSMTSIETQYF.

This chain uses TRBV6-1 with TRBJ2-5; D is unresolved. The CDR3 has 14 amino acids. V gave up 4 bases and J gave up 5 bases, with 14 bases separating them. Germline values: CDR1 MNHNS, CDR2 SASEGT. The CDR3 sequence is CASSAPRSPETQYF. DNA of the CDR3: TGTGCCAGCAGTGCCCCCAGGAGTCCGGAGACCCAGTACTTC.

The sample holds many counts of this clonotype. J is TRBJ2-3 and V is TRBV5-1; D is undetermined. With 7 bases removed from V and 2 bases from J, the gap between germline ends came to 17 bases. The germline gives CDR1 SGHRS, CDR2 YFSETQ. CDR3 length: 15 amino acids. The CDR3: CASRSYWWTTDTQYF. The CDR3, as DNA: TGCGCCAGCCGCTCTTACTGGTGGACCACAGATACGCAGTATTTT. Filled out from reference TRBV5-1 and TRBJ2-3, the complete variable domain reads KAGVTQTPRYLIKTRGQQVTLSCSPISGHRSVSWYQQTPGQGLQFLFEYFSETQRNKGNFPGRFSGRQFSNSRSEMNVSTLELGDSALYLCASRSYWWTTDTQYFGPGTRLTVL.

This chain uses TRBV2 with TRBJ2-6, with a weak D call TRBD1 (5 bases). The V gene's germline CDR1 is SNHLY and CDR2 FYNNEI. The CDR3 length is 15 residues. V gave up 6 bases and J gave up 1 base, with 10 bases separating them. In nucleotides, the CDR3 is TGTGCCAGCAGATATGACAGTTCTGGGGCCAACGTCCTGACTTTC. As protein: CASRYDSSGANVLTF.

This clonotype came up many times. The V call is TRBV12-3 or TRBV12-4, the J call TRBJ2-7; 11 bases match TRBD2. The CDR3 loop spans 14 amino acids. The trim removed 5 bases at V and 0 bases at J, leaving 0 bases unmatched. CDR3 sequence reads: CASSTSGSSYEQYF. Here the CDR3 DNA reads TGTGCCAGCAGTACTAGCGGGAGCTCCTACGAGCAGTACTTC.

This clonotype was observed many times. This rearrangement joins TRBV11-2 to TRBJ2-2, with D possibly matching TRBD2 (6 bases). CDR1 is SGHAT and CDR2 is FQNNGV in the germline V gene. The CDR3 loop spans 17 amino acids. The V and J ends lost 3 bases and 0 bases respectively, with 14 bases between them. CDR3 protein: CASSLGTWMTNTGELFF. For the CDR3, the DNA is TGTGCCAGCAGCTTGGGGACTTGGATGACGAACACCGGGGAGCTGTTTTTT.